This T cell receptor (beta chain) was sequenced for a study of blood T cells in healthy people across ages. Germline lookup yields CDR1 SGHTA and CDR2 FQGNSA. The V gene lost 1 base and the J gene lost 0 bases, with 7 bases spanning the gap. The CDR3 runs 15 residues. Primed by a sample-barcoded 5' primer and a J-beta primer mix, a second PCR proceeded for about 6 to 11 cycles. Using its own MiXCR run on the 5' RACE reads, TCRdb lists one record per CDR3 protein. The sample shows roughly 830,000 distinct CDR3 sequences, around 62% of them seen only once. The chain recombines TRBV7-2 with TRBJ2-1, with D unresolved. The source is a young man in good health. The source material was blood. This CDR3 is CASSLEANSYNEQFF. Written as DNA, the CDR3 is TGTGCCAGCAGCTTAGAAGCAAACTCCTACAATGAGCAGTTCTTC.